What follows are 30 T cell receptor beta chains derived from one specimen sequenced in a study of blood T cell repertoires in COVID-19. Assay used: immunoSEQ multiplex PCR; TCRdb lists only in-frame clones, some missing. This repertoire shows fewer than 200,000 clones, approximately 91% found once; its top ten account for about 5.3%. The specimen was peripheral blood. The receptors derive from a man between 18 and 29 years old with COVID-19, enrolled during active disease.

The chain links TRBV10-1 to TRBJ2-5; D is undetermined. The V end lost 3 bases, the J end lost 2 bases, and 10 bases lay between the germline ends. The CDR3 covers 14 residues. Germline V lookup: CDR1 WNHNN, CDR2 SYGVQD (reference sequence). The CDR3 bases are TGCGCCAGCAGTGATAAAACAATTCAAGAGACCCAGTACTTC. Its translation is CASSDKTIQETQYF.

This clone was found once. The CDR3 DNA is TGTGCCTCCTTCACCGACTACAATTCACCCCTCCACTTT. Translation: CASFTDYNSPLHF. The chain couples TRBV30 to TRBJ1-6; D is unresolved. CDR3 size: 13 residues. V lost 7 bases to trimming and J lost 7 bases, with 14 bases between them. Germline values: CDR1 GTSNPN, CDR2 SVGIG (reference sequence). Using reference TRBV30 and TRBJ1-6 for the parts outside the CDR3, the full variable domain is SQTIHQWPATLVQPVGSPLSLECTVEGTSNPNLYWYRQAAGRGLQLLFYSVGIGQISSEVPQNLSASRPQDRQFILSSKKLLLSDSGFYLCASFTDYNSPLHFGNGTRLTVT.

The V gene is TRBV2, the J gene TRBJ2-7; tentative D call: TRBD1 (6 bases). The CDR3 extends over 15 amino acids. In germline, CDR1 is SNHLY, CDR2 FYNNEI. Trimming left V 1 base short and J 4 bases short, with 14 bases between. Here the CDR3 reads CASSEVTGGTYEQYF. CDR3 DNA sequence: TGTGCCAGCAGTGAAGTGACAGGTGGTACATACGAGCAGTACTTC.

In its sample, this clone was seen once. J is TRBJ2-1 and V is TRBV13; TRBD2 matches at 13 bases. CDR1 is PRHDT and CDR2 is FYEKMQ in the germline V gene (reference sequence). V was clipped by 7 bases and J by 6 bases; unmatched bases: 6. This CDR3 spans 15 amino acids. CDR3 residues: CASTLGTSGTNEQFF. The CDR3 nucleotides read TGTGCCAGCACCTTGGGGACTAGCGGGACCAATGAGCAGTTCTTC.

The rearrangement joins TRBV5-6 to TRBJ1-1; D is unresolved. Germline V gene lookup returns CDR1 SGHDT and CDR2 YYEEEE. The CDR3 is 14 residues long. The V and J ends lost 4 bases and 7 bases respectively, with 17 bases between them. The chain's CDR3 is CASSPGMAENEAFF. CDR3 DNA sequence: TGTGCCAGCAGCCCTGGAATGGCGGAGAATGAAGCTTTCTTT.

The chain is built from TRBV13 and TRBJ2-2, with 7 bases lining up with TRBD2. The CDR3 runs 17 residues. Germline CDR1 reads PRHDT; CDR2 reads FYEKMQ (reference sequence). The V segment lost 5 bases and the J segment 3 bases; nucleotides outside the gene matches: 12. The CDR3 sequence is CASSPELLAGHTGELFF. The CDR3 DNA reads TGTGCCAGCAGCCCCGAACTTTTAGCGGGCCACACCGGGGAGCTGTTTTTT.

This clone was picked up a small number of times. CDR3 residues: CASSPNRVTEAFF. As DNA, the CDR3 is TGTGCCAGTAGTCCCAACAGGGTCACTGAAGCTTTCTTT. The chain has TRBV19 and TRBJ1-1, with D maybe TRBD1 (6 bases). Germline CDR1 and CDR2: LNHDA and SQIVND (reference sequence). The CDR3 is 13 residues long. Deletions cut 5 bases from V and 4 bases from J, with 11 bases between.

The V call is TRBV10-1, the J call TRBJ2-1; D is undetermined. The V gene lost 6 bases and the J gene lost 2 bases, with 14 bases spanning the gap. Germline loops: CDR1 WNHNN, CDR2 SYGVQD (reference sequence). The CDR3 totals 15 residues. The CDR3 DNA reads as TGCGCCAGCAGCGATTACACCCTTGCCTACAATGAGCAGTTCTTC. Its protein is CASSDYTLAYNEQFF.

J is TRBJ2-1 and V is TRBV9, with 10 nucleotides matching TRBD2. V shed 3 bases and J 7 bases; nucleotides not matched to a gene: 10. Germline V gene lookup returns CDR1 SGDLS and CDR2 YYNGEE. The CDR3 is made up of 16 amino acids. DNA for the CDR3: TGTGCCAGCAGCGGACCCCTAGCGGGAGTGAGTAATGAGCAGTTCTTC. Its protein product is CASSGPLAGVSNEQFF.

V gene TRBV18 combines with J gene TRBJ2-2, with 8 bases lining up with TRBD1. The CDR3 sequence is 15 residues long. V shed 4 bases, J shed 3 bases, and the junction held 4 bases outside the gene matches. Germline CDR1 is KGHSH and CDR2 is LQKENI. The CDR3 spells CASSLGQGYTGELFF. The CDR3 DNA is TGTGCCAGCTCACTCGGACAGGGCTACACCGGGGAGCTGTTTTTT.

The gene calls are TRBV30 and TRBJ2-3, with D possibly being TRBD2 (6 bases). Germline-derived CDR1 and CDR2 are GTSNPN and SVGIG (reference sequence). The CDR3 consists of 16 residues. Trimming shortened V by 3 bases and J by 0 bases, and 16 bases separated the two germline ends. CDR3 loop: CAWSRITSRSTDTQYF. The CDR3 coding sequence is TGTGCCTGGAGCCGGATAACTAGCCGAAGCACAGATACGCAGTATTTT.

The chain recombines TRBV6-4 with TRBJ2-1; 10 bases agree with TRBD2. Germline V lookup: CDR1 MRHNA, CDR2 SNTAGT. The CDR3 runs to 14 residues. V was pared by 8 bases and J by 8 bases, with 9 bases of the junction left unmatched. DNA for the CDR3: TGTGCCAGCCACAGCGGGAGGGGCGGGGATGAGCAGTTCTTC. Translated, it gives CASHSGRGGDEQFF.

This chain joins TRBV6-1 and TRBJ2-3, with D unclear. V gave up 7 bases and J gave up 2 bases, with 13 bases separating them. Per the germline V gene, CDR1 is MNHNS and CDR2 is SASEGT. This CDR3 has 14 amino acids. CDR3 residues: CASIGSPITDTQYF. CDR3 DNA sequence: TGTGCCAGCATCGGTAGCCCGATCACAGATACGCAGTATTTT.

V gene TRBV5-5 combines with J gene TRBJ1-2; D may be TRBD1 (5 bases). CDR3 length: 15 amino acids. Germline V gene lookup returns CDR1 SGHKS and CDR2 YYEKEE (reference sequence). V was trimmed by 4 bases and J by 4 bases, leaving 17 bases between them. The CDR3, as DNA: TGTGCCAGCAGCCCACCTAGCGGGACGACCTATGGCTACACCTTC. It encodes CASSPPSGTTYGYTF.

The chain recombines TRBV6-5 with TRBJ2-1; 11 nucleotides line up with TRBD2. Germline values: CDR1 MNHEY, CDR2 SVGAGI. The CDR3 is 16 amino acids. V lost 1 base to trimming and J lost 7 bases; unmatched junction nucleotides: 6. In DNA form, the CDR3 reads TGTGCCAGCAGTTACTACGAGACTAGCGGGAAGAATGAGCAGTTCTTC. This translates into CASSYYETSGKNEQFF.

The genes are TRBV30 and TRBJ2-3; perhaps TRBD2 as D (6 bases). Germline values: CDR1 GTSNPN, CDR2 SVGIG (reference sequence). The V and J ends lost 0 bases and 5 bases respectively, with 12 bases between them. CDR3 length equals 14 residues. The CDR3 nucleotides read TGTGCCTGGAGTGTGGGCGGGATGAGAGATACGCAGTATTTT. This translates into CAWSVGGMRDTQYF.

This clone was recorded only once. The CDR3 nucleotides are TGTGCCGCCCGGACAGGGGGCACTGAAGCTTTCTTT. Translating gives CAARTGGTEAFF. J is TRBJ1-1 and V is TRBV19, with 10 bases aligning to TRBD1. Per germline, CDR1 LNHDA and CDR2 SQIVND (reference sequence). The CDR3 runs 12 residues. Trimming cost V 11 bases and J 4 bases; bases outside gene matches: 4.

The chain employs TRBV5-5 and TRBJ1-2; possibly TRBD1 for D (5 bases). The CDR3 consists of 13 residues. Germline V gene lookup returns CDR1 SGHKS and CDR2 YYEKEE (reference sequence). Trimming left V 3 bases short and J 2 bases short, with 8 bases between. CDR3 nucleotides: TGTGCCAGCAGCTCGACAGAGAACTATGGCTACACCTTC. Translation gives CASSSTENYGYTF.

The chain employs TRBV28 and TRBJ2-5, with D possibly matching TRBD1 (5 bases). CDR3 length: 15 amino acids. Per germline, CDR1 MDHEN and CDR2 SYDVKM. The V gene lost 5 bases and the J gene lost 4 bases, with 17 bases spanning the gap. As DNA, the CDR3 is TGTGCCAGCAGTCCCGCCCCCCAGGGTTCAGAGACCCAGTACTTC. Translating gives CASSPAPQGSETQYF. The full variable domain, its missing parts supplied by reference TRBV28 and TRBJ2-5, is DVKVTQSSRYLVKRTGEKVFLECVQDMDHENMFWYRQDPGLGLRLIYFSYDVKMKEKGDIPEGYSVSREKKERFSLILESASTNQTSMYLCASSPAPQGSETQYFGPGTRLLVL.

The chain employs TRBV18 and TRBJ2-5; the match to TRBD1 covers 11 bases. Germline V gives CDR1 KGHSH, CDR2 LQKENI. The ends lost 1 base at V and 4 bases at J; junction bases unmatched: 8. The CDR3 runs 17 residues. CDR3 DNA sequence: TGTGCCAGCTCACCACGGACCCCTGGGACAGGGGGAGAGACCCAGTACTTC. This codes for CASSPRTPGTGGETQYF.

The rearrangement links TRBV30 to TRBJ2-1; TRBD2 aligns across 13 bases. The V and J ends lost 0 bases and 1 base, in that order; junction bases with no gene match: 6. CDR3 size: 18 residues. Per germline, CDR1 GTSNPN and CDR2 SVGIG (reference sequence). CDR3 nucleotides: TGTGCCTGGAGTGTACTAGCGGGAGGGCCCAGGTCCTACAATGAGCAGTTCTTC. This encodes CAWSVLAGGPRSYNEQFF.

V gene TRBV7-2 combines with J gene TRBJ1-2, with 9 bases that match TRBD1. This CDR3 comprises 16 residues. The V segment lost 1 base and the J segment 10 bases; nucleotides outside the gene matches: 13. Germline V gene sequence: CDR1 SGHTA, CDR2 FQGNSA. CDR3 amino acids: CASSLEGATGTGFYTF. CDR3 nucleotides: TGTGCCAGCAGCTTAGAAGGCGCGACCGGGACAGGGTTCTACACCTTC.

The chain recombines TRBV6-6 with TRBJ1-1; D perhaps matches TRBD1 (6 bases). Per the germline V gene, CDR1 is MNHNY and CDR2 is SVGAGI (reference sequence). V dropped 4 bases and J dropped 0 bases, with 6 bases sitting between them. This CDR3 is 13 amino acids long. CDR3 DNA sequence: TGTGCCAGCAGTTGGACAGTGAACACTGAAGCTTTCTTT. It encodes CASSWTVNTEAFF.

For the CDR3, the DNA is TGTGCCAGCAGCTTAGTTCGGGACAGGGTTTATGGCTACACCTTC. Protein product: CASSLVRDRVYGYTF. The chain carries TRBV7-8 and TRBJ1-2; 9 positions agree with TRBD1. The CDR3 is 15 amino acids. The J segment lost 5 bases and the V segment lost 1 base, leaving 5 bases of the junction unmatched. From germline, CDR1 is SGHVS and CDR2 FQNEAQ.

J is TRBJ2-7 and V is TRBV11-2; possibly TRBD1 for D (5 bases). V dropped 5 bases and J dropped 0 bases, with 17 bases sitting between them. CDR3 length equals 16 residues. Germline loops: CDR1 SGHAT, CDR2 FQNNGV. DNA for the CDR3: TGTGCCAGCAGCAAGGGGTGGTCCGAGACCTCCTACGAGCAGTACTTC. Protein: CASSKGWSETSYEQYF.

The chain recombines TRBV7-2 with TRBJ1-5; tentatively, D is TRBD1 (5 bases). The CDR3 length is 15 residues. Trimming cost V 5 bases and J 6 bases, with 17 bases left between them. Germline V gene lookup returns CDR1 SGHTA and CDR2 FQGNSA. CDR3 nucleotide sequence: TGTGCCAGCAGCCCTCGGGGGGGGTTGGCTCAGCCCCAGCATTTT. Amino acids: CASSPRGGLAQPQHF. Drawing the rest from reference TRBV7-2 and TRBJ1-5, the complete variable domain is GAGVSQSPSNKVTEKGKDVELRCDPISGHTALYWYRQSLGQGLEFLIYFQGNSAPDKSGLPSDRFSAERTGGSVSTLTIQRTQQEDSAVYLCASSPRGGLAQPQHFGDGTRLSIL.

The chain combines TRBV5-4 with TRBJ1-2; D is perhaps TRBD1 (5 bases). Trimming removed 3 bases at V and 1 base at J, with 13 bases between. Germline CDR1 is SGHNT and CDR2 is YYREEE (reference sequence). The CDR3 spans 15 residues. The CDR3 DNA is TGTGCCAGCAGCTGGGGCAACAGAGGTAACTATGGCTACACCTTC. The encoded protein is CASSWGNRGNYGYTF.

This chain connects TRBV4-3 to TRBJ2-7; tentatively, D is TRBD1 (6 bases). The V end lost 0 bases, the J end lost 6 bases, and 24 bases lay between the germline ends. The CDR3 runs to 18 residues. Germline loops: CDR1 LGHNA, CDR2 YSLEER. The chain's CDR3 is CASSQDLVPRTAPREQYF. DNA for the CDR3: TGCGCCAGCAGCCAAGATCTAGTCCCTAGGACAGCACCCCGCGAGCAGTACTTC.

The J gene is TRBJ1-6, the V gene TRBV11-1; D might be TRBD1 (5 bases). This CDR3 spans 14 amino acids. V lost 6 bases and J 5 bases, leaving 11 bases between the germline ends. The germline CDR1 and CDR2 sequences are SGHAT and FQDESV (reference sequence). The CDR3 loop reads CASSSRQNNSPLHF. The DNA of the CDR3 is TGTGCCAGCAGTTCCAGACAGAATAATTCACCCCTCCACTTT.

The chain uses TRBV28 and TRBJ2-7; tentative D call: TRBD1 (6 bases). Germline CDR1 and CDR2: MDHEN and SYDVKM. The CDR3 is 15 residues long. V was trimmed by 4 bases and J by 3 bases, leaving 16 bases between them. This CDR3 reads CASSSTGLARYEQYF. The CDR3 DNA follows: TGTGCCAGCAGTTCCACAGGGCTGGCCCGCTACGAGCAGTACTTC.